This record covers a single T cell receptor beta chain. As yet, its antigen is unknown. This entry belongs to a study of cytomegalovirus exposure and HLA in healthy donors. About the study: The approximately 610 first-cohort repertoires shared a platform with the 100 to 150 validation repertoires, as reported in a later analysis.

The CDR3 extends over 15 amino acids. CDR1 SEHNR and CDR2 FQNEAQ come from the germline V gene (reference sequence). V dropped 6 bases and J dropped 9 bases, with 21 bases sitting between them. Produced via immunoSEQ multiplex PCR; TCRdb's table is partial and in-frame only. The data hold about 220,000 clones, with around nine tenths observed a single time. Study outcomes and limitations: Investigators reported approximately 170 TCR beta chains as tied to cytomegalovirus. Later, an analysis found that TCR clusters from the first cohort tended to co-occur in the 120 or so validation repertoires.

Sequenced input: PBMCs. This chain connects TRBV7-9 to TRBJ2-1; possibly TRBD2 for D (5 bases). The receptor was isolated from a woman aged 18-29 years in good health and CMV-seronegative. CDR3 nucleotide sequence: TGTGCCAGCAGGTCCTCTAGCCGAATTGCGGTTGAGCAGTTCTTC. Its translation is CASRSSSRIAVEQFF. Complete variable domain (other parts from reference TRBV7-9 and TRBJ2-1): DTGVSQNPRHKITKRGQNVTFRCDPISEHNRLYWYRQTLGQGPEFLTYFQNEAQLEKSRLLSDRFSAERPKGSFSTLEIQRTEQGDSAMYLCASRSSSRIAVEQFFGPGTRLTVL.